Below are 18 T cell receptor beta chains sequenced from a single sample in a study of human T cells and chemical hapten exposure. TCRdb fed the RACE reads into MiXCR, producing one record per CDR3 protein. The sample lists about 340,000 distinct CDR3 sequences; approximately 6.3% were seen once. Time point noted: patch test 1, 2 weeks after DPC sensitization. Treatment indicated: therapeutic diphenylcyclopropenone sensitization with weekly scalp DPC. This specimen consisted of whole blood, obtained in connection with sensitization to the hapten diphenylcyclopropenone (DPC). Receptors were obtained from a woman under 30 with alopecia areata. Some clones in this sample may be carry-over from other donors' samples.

CDR3 nucleotides: TGTGCCAGCAGCGTAAATTACGGGGTCTCTGGGGCCAACGTCCTGACTTTC. Protein sequence: CASSVNYGVSGANVLTF. This chain uses TRBV9 with TRBJ2-6; D possibly corresponds to TRBD2 (5 bases). CDR3 length: 17 residues. The V and J ends lost 1 base and 0 bases respectively, with 11 bases between them. Germline-derived CDR1 and CDR2 are SGDLS and YYNGEE.

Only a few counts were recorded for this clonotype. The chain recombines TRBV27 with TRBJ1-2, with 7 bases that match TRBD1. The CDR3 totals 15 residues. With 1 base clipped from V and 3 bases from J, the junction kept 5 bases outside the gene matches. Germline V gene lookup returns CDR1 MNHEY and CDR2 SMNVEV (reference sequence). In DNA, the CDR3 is TGTGCCAGCAGTTTATTTGGCCAGGGGGACTATGGCTACACCTTC. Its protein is CASSLFGQGDYGYTF.

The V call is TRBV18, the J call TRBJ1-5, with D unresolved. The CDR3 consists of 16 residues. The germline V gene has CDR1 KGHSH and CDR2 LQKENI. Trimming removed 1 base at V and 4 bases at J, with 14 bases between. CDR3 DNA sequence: TGTGCCAGCTCACCACAGATCTGGGCTGAAAATCAGCCCCAGCATTTT. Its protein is CASSPQIWAENQPQHF.

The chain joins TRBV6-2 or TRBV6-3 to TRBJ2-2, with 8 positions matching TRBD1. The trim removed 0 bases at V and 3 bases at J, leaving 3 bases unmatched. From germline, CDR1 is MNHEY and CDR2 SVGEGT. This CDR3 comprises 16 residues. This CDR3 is CASSYSGQDHTGELFF. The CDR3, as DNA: TGTGCCAGCAGTTACTCGGGACAGGACCACACCGGGGAGCTGTTTTTT.

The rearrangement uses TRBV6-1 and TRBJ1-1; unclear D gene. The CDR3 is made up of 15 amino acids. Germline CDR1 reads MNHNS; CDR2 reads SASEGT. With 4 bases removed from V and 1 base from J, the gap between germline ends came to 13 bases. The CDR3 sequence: CASSAGWRRNTEAFF. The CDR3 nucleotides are TGTGCCAGCAGTGCTGGATGGAGGAGGAACACTGAAGCTTTCTTT.

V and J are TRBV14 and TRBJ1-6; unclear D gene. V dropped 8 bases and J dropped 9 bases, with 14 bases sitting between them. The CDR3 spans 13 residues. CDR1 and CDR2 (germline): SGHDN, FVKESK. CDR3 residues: CASFDALGSPLHF. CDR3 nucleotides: TGTGCCAGCTTCGACGCCCTAGGTTCACCCCTCCACTTT.

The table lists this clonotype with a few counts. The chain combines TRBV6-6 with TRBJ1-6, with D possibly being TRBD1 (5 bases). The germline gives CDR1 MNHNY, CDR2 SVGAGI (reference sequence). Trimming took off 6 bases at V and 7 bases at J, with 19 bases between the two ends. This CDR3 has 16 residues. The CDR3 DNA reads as TGTGCCAGCAGCCCGGGGCTAGGCCTTGGCAATTCACCCCTCCACTTT. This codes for CASSPGLGLGNSPLHF.

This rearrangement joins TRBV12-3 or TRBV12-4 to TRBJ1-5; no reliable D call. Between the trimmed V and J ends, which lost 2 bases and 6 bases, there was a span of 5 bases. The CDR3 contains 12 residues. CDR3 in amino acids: CASSLNVQPQHF. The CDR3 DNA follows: TGTGCCAGCAGTTTAAACGTTCAGCCCCAGCATTTT.

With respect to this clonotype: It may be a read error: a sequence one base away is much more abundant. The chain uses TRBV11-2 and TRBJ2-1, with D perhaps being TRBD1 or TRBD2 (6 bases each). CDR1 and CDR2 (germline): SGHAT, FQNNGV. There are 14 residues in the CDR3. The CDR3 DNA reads TGTACCAGCAGCTTAGACTTTCGGGGGCCGGAGCAGTTCTTC. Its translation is CTSSLDFRGPEQFF.

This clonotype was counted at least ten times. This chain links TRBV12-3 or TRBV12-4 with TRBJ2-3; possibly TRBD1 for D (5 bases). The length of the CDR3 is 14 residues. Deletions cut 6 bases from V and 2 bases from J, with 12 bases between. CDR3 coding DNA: TGTGCCAGCAGGTCGACAGACTCCACAGATACGCAGTATTTT. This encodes CASRSTDSTDTQYF.

CDR3 coding DNA: TGTGCCATCAGTGAAAGATCGAGGGCAGGGCGGGGAACTGAAGCTTTCTTT. The encoded protein is CAISERSRAGRGTEAFF. The chain employs TRBV10-3 and TRBJ1-1; D possibly corresponds to TRBD1 (5 bases). V shed 3 bases and J shed 5 bases, with 22 bases lying between them. The CDR3 is made up of 17 amino acids. Germline V gene lookup returns CDR1 ENHRY and CDR2 SYGVKD.

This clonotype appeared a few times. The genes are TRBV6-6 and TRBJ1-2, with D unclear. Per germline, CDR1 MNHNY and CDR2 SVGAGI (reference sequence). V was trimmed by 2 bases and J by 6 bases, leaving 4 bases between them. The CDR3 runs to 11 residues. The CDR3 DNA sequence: TGTGCCAGCAGTTACGTAGATGGCTACACCTTC. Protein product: CASSYVDGYTF.

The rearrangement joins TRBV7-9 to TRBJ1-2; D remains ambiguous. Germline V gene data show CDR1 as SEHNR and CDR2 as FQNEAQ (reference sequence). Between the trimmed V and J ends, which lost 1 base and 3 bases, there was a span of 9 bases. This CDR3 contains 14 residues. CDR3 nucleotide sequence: TGTGCCAGCAGCTTAGACAGTCCCTACTATGGCTACACCTTC. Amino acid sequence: CASSLDSPYYGYTF.

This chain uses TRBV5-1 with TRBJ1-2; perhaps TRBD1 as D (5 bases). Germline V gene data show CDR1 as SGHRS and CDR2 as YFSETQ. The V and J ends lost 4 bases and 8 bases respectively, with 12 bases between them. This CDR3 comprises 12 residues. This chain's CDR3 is CASSRVGEGYTF. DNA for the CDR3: TGCGCCAGCAGCCGTGTAGGGGAGGGCTACACCTTC.

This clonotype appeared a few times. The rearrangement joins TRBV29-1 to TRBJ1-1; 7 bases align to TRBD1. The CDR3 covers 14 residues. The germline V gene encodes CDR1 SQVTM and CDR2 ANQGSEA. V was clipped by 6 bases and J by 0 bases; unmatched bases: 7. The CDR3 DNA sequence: TGCAGCGTGGGGCGACAGGGATTGAACACTGAAGCTTTCTTT. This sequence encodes CSVGRQGLNTEAFF.

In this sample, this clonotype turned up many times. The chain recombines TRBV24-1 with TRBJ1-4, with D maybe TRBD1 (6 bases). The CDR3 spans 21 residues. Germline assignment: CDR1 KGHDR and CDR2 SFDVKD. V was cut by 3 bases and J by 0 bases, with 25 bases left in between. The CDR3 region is CATSDPMDDRLYNTTNEKLFF. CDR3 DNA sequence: TGTGCCACCAGTGATCCAATGGACGACAGGCTGTACAATACAACTAATGAAAAACTGTTTTTT.

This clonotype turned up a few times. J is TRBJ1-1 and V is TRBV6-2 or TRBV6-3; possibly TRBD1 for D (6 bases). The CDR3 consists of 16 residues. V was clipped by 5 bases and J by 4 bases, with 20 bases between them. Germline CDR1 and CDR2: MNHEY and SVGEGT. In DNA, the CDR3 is TGTGCCAGCAGTGAACTGGGACAACAAGGAGGCACTGAAGCTTTCTTT. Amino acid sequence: CASSELGQQGGTEAFF.

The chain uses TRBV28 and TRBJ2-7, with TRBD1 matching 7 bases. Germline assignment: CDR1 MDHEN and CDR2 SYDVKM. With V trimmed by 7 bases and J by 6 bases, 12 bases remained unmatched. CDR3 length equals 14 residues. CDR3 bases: TGTGCCAGCACCATTGTGGGGACAGTAGGCGAGCAGTACTTC. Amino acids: CASTIVGTVGEQYF.